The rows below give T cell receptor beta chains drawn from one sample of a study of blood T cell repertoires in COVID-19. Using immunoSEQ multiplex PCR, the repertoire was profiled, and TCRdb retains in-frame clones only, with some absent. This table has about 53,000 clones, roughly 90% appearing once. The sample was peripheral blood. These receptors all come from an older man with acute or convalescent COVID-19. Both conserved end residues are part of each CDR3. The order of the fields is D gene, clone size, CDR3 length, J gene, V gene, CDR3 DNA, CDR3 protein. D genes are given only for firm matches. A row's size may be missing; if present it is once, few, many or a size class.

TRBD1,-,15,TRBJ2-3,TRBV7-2,TGTGCCAGCAGCTTCGGACAGGTTAGCACAGATACGCAGTATTTT,CASSFGQVSTDTQYF
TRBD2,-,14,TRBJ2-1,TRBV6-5,TGTGCCACCGGGAGCGGGGGACCTTACAATGAGCAGTTCTTC,CATGSGGPYNEQFF
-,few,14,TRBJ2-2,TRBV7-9,TGTGCCAGCAGCTCCCCGACTGCCATCGGGGAGCTGTTTTTT,CASSSPTAIGELFF
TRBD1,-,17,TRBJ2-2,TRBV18,TGTGCCAGCTCATTCCGGGACAGGGGGGCCAACACCGGGGAGCTGTTTTTT,CASSFRDRGANTGELFF
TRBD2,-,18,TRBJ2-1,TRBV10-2,TGCGCCAGCAGTGACGAACTAGCGGGGGGTGGCTCCTACAATGAGCAGTTCTTC,CASSDELAGGGSYNEQFF
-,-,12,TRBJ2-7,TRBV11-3,TGTGCCAGCAGCTCCCTCGGTCCCCCCGTGTACTTC,CASSSLGPPVYF
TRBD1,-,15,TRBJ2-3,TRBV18,TGTGCCAGCTCACCGGCGACAGGGACCACAGATACGCAGTATTTT,CASSPATGTTDTQYF
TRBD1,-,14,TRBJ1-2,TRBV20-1,TGCAGTGCTAGTCCTGGACAGGGGGCCTATGGCTACACCTTC,CSASPGQGAYGYTF
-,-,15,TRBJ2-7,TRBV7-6,TGTGCCAGCAGCCTCTCCGGTGGGGGGGCATACGAGCAGTACTTC,CASSLSGGGAYEQYF
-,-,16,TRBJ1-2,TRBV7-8,TGTGCCAGCAGCTTACAACAGGGATCCGCCGGCTATGGCTACACCTTC,CASSLQQGSAGYGYTF
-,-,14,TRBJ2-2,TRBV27,TGTGCCAGCAGTATAACACAGAACACCGGGGAGCTGTTTTTT,CASSITQNTGELFF
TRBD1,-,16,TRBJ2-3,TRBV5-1,TGCGCCAGCAGCCCCGGGACAGGGGGAAGAATAGATACGCAGTATTTT,CASSPGTGGRIDTQYF
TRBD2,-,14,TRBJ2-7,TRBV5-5,TGTGCCAGCACCTCGGTGGGGACTAGCTACGAGCAGTACTTC,CASTSVGTSYEQYF
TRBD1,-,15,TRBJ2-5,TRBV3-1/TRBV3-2,TGTGCCAGCAGCCAAGGGACAGGGGTGAGAGAGACCCAGTACTTC,CASSQGTGVRETQYF
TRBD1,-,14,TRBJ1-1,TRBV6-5,TGTGCCAGCAGGGACAGGGGTTTGAACACTGAAGCTTTCTTT,CASRDRGLNTEAFF
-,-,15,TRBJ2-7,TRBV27,TGTGCCAGCAGTCGGCAAGGGGACTCTTCCTACGAGCAGTACTTC,CASSRQGDSSYEQYF
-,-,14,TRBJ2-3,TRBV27,TGTGCCAGCAGTTTAAAACAGCTCACAGATACGCAGTATTTT,CASSLKQLTDTQYF
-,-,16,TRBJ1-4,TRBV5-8,TGTGCCAGCAGCTTTGTGAGTCGCGCAACTAATGAAAAACTGTTTTTT,CASSFVSRATNEKLFF
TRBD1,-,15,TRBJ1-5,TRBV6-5,TGTGCCAGCAGCCCCGTGACAGGGGGGGGCCAGCCCCAGCATTTT,CASSPVTGGGQPQHF
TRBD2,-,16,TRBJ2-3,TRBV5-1,TGCGCCAGCAGCTTGAATGGAGCGGGGGCCACAGATACGCAGTATTTT,CASSLNGAGATDTQYF
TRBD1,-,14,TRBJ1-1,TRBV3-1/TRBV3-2,TGTGCCAGCAGTTCGACAGGGTGGGGCACTGAAGCTTTCTTT,CASSSTGWGTEAFF
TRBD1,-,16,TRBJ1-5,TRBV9,TGTGCCAGCAGCGTAGGACAGGGGGCGGAAAATCAGCCCCAGCATTTT,CASSVGQGAENQPQHF
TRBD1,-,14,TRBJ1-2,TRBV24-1,TGTGCCACCAGTGACGGACAGGGAAGGGCTGGCTACACCTTC,CATSDGQGRAGYTF
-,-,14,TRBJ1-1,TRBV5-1,TGCGCCAGCAGCTTGTCCTCAGGGAACACTGAAGCTTTCTTT,CASSLSSGNTEAFF
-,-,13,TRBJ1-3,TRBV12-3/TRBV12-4,TGTGCCAGCAGTTTAACCCAGGGAAACACCATATATTTT,CASSLTQGNTIYF
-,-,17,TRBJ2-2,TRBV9,TGTGCCAGCAGCGTAGAGGCTAGCTTCATGTGGACCGGGGAGCTGTTTTTT,CASSVEASFMWTGELFF
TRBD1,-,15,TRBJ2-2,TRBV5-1,TGTGCCAGCAGCTTGAGGACAGGAAGCAGCGGGGAGCTGTTTTTT,CASSLRTGSSGELFF
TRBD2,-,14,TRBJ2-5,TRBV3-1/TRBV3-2,TGTGCCAGCAGCCAAGCCAGACTAGCCCCGACCCAGTACTTC,CASSQARLAPTQYF
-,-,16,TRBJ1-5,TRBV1,TGCACCAGCAGCCTCCCGGCCCAGGGGGGCAATCAGCCCCAGCATTTT,CTSSLPAQGGNQPQHF
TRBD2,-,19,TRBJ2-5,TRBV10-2,TGCGCCAGCAGTGAGTCGCGGGGAAGAAGCGGGGGGACCCAAGAGACCCAGTACTTC,CASSESRGRSGGTQETQYF
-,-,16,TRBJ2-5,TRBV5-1,TGCGCCAGCAGCTCTGGTGGGCAGGTGAAACAAGAGACCCAGTACTTC,CASSSGGQVKQETQYF
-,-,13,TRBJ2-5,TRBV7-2,TGTGCCAGCAGCTCGACTTTCGGAGAGACCCAGTACTTC,CASSSTFGETQYF
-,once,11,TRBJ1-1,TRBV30,TGTGCCTGGAACCGGGACACTGAAGCTTTCTTT,CAWNRDTEAFF
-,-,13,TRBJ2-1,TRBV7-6,TGTGCCAGCAGGCGGGCCTCCTACAATGAGCAGTTCTTC,CASRRASYNEQFF
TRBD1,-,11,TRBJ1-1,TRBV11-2,TGTGCCAGCAGCCCCCGGGACAGAGCTTTCTTT,CASSPRDRAFF
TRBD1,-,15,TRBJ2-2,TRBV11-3,TGTGCCAGCAGCTTGACAGGGGTTAGCACCGGGGAGCTGTTTTTT,CASSLTGVSTGELFF
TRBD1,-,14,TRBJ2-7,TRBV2,TGTGCCAGCAGTGAACAGGGACAGGGGTACGAGCAGTACTTC,CASSEQGQGYEQYF
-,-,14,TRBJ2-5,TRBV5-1,TGCGCCAGCAGCTTGGTTCTCTCGGGGGAGACCCAGTACTTC,CASSLVLSGETQYF
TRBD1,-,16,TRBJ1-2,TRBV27,TGTGCCAGCAGTTCTTCTAGGGGACAGGCTAACTATGGCTACACCTTC,CASSSSRGQANYGYTF
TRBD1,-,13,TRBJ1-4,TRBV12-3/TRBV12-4,TGTGCCAGCAGCCAGGGGACAGACGAAAAACTGTTTTTT,CASSQGTDEKLFF
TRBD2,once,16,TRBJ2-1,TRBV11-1,TGTGCCAGCAGCTGGACTAGCGGGGGGGGATACAATGAGCAGTTCTTC,CASSWTSGGGYNEQFF
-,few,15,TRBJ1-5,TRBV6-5,TGTGCCAGCAGTTACTCGCGGGTTACCAATCAGCCCCAGCATTTT,CASSYSRVTNQPQHF
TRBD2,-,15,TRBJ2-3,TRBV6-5,TGTGCCAGCAGTCGTAGCGGGGGGGCCGTGGATACGCAGTATTTT,CASSRSGGAVDTQYF
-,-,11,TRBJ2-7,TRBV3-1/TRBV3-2,TGTGCCAGCAGCCAAGCCCGGGAGCAGTACTTC,CASSQAREQYF
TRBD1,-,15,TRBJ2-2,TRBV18,TGTGCCAGCTCACCCGGGACAGGGGCCTTAGGGGAGCTGTTTTTT,CASSPGTGALGELFF
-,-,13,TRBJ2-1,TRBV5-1,TGCGCCAGCAGCTTGGGTAGTCTAGCGCAACAGTTCTTC,CASSLGSLAQQFF
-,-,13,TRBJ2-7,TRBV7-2,TGTGCCAGCAGCTCCGTGACAGGTTACGAGCAGTACTTC,CASSSVTGYEQYF
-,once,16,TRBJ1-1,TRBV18,TGTGCCAGCTCACCACAAGGACAAGGGTTGAACACTGAAGCTTTCTTT,CASSPQGQGLNTEAFF
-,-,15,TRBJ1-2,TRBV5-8,TGTGCCAGCAGCTGGGGAGCCTTAGCCGGCTATGGCTACACCTTC,CASSWGALAGYGYTF
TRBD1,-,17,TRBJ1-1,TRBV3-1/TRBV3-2,TGTGCCAGCAGCCTTGGGCCCCCGACAGGGGTGTACACTGAAGCTTTCTTT,CASSLGPPTGVYTEAFF
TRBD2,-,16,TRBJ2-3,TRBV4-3,TGCGCCAGCAGCCAGGGCGGACTAGCGAGAACAGATACGCAGTATTTT,CASSQGGLARTDTQYF
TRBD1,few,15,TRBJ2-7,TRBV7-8,TGTGCCAGCAGCTTAGCCGGGACAGGGGTTGGGGAGCAGTACTTC,CASSLAGTGVGEQYF
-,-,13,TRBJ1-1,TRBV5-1,TGCGCCAGCAGCTCCCTAGGGGTCACTGAAGCTTTCTTT,CASSSLGVTEAFF